Below, 9 T cell receptor beta chains from the same sample are listed, as sequenced in a study of CD8 T cells in Susac syndrome (dated 2019 in TCRdb). The library came from the immunoSEQ multiplex PCR assay. RNA was extracted with the RNeasy kit and 0.5 to 1 ug was reverse transcribed using random hexamers. Through fastp at Q25 and MiXCR, TCRdb rebuilt clones from the public reads, retaining in-frame beta chains. Each CDR3 protein gets just one entry, which takes the most common genes and DNA from the rows behind it. The table for this sample lists some 150,000 distinct CDR3 sequences; approximately 94% of them were counted only once. Approximately 0.08% of the sample comes from the top ten. Sample: CD4+ T cells from PBMCs. All receptors derive from a human donor in good health.

Here the CDR3 DNA reads TGTGCCAGCAGCGTAGGGACAGGTCACGAGCAGTACTTC. Its protein is CASSVGTGHEQYF. This chain connects TRBV9 to TRBJ2-7, with 7 bases identical to TRBD1. Germline CDR1 and CDR2: SGDLS and YYNGEE. The V and J ends lost 0 bases and 5 bases, in that order; junction bases with no gene match: 2. The CDR3 has 13 amino acids.

V gene TRBV11-2 combines with J gene TRBJ2-6; 7 positions agree with TRBD1. Germline CDR1 SGHAT, CDR2 FQNNGV. J was trimmed by 3 bases and V by 10 bases; bases with no gene match: 15. The CDR3 has 17 amino acids. For the CDR3, the DNA is TGTGCCATCCCCCCACCTAGACAGGGTCTTGGGGCCAACGTCCTGACTTTC. It translates to CAIPPPRQGLGANVLTF.

This chain connects TRBV28 to TRBJ2-5; 9 positions match TRBD1. Unmatched junction bases numbered 7, after V lost 4 bases and J lost 4 bases. This CDR3 has 15 amino acids. Germline V gene data show CDR1 as MDHEN and CDR2 as SYDVKM. The CDR3 nucleotides are TGTGCCAGCAGTTCCCTACCGGGACAGGGAGAGACCCAGTACTTC. It yields the protein CASSSLPGQGETQYF. Complete variable domain (other parts from reference TRBV28 and TRBJ2-5): DVKVTQSSRYLVKRTGEKVFLECVQDMDHENMFWYRQDPGLGLRLIYFSYDVKMKEKGDIPEGYSVSREKKERFSLILESASTNQTSMYLCASSSLPGQGETQYFGPGTRLLVL.

V and J are TRBV19 and TRBJ2-2, with 9 positions matching TRBD2. The germline V gene encodes CDR1 LNHDA and CDR2 SQIVND (reference sequence). This CDR3 is 15 amino acids long. V lost 6 bases to trimming and J lost 6 bases; unmatched junction nucleotides: 8. The CDR3 reads CASSLRRGGAGELFF. CDR3 nucleotides: TGTGCCAGTAGCCTTCGGCGCGGGGGGGCCGGGGAGCTGTTTTTT. The complete variable domain, with remaining parts taken from reference TRBV19 and TRBJ2-2, reads DGGITQSPKYLFRKEGQNVTLSCEQNLNHDAMYWYRQDPGQGLRLIYYSQIVNDFQKGDIAEGYSVSREKKESFPLTVTSAQKNPTAFYLCASSLRRGGAGELFFGEGSRLTVL.

This clonotype is a singleton in its sample. V is TRBV28 and J is TRBJ2-5; D is unclear. The germline CDR1 and CDR2 sequences are MDHEN and SYDVKM. V was pared by 5 bases and J by 5 bases, with 18 bases between. CDR3 length: 15 amino acids. The CDR3 protein is CASSLRTGLGETQYF. DNA for the CDR3: TGTGCCAGCAGTCTCCGGACGGGTTTGGGCGAGACCCAGTACTTC.

V is TRBV4-1 and J is TRBJ1-5; tentatively, D is TRBD1 (5 bases). The CDR3 is made up of 14 amino acids. Germline V gene data show CDR1 as MGHRA and CDR2 as YSYEKL. V dropped 3 bases and J dropped 3 bases, with 9 bases sitting between them. CDR3: CASSHQGSNQPQHF. CDR3 bases: TGCGCCAGCAGCCACCAGGGTTCCAATCAGCCCCAGCATTTT.

The V and J genes are TRBV6-5 and TRBJ1-1; perhaps TRBD1 as D (6 bases). CDR1 is MNHEY and CDR2 is SVGAGI in the germline V gene. CDR3 length equals 17 residues. Trimming took off 0 bases at V and 2 bases at J, with 16 bases between the two ends. The CDR3 sequence is CASSYSPGAMGNTEAFF. The DNA for the CDR3 is TGTGCCAGCAGTTACTCGCCGGGGGCGATGGGAAACACTGAAGCTTTCTTT.

This chain uses TRBV19 with TRBJ2-2, with 12 bases lining up with TRBD2. This CDR3 has 16 amino acids. Germline CDR1 reads LNHDA; CDR2 reads SQIVND (reference sequence). V shed 3 bases and J 6 bases; nucleotides not matched to a gene: 5. The CDR3 nucleotides are TGTGCCAGTAGTATCGCTAGCGGGAGGGCCCCCGGGGAGCTGTTTTTT. Its translation: CASSIASGRAPGELFF.

V is TRBV6-1 and J is TRBJ2-6; 8 nucleotides line up with TRBD1. The CDR3 totals 20 residues. V was clipped by 4 bases and J by 2 bases; unmatched bases: 16. Germline assignment: CDR1 MNHNS and CDR2 SASEGT. DNA for the CDR3: TGTGCCAGCAGTGCCAGATCTGGACAGGGAAATTACCCTGGGGCCAACGTCCTGACTTTC. Translated, it gives CASSARSGQGNYPGANVLTF.